The clone carrying this T cell receptor beta chain was detected a few times. Its antigen is not identified. This entry is derived from a study of T cell repertoires in cytomegalovirus infection. For the study at large: CMV epitopes in the study were HLA-C-restricted (recently identified) and HLA-B-restricted (well studied). Indications of both CMV infection and matching HLA type were provided by public TCR beta signatures.

This CDR3 is 14 amino acids long. V lost 5 bases and J lost 0, with 8 bases in between. The study, taken as a whole, reports: Totalled public TCR beta family frequency picked out people who carried CMV plus the relevant HLA.

MiXCR was run by TCRdb on the reads, yielding one entry per CDR3 protein. Of some 940,000 distinct CDR3 sequences in the sample, 25% to 40% were seen once. The genes are TRBV12-3 or TRBV12-4 and TRBJ2-4; no clear D gene. The clonotype originates from a human donor in good health (CMV status not recorded). Some clones in this sample may be carry-over from other donors' samples. This material consisted of cultured CD8+ T cells from PBMCs, taken from culture after CMV antigen stimulation. CDR3 amino acids: CASSLDTAKNIQYF. Written as DNA, the CDR3 is TGTGCCAGCAGTCTAGACACAGCCAAAAACATTCAGTACTTC.